This T cell receptor (beta chain) appears in the sequencing data of a study of beta chain features in type 1 diabetes. The wider study: There was similarity between patients and healthy donors in age, gender and cell yields. Sorted cells numbering 107,917,701 were examined across all samples. Findings and caveats of the study: Type 1 diabetes patients had VDJ junctions that carried fewer insertions and more deletions. Moderate yet significant TCRB CDR3 shortening was seen in Type 1 diabetes patients in all four CD4+ subsets.

Of note for this clone: Its antigen is unidentified.

CDR1 and CDR2 from the germline V gene are SGHRS and YFSETQ. This CDR3 comprises 16 residues. V was clipped by 4 bases and J by 5 bases; unmatched bases: 13. cDNA synthesis used the whole RNA isolate, giving expressed TCRB sequences. Some 3.6 million reads on average were seen across naive, central memory and regulatory T cell samples. Profiling relied on immunoSEQ multiplex PCR, and the TCRdb table lists in-frame clones only, not all of them. The repertoire has 160,000 or so clones, approximately 8.8% of them found once; the top ten carry approximately 0.7%. V usage is TRBV5-1 and J usage is TRBJ2-7; 9 bases line up with TRBD1. Sequencing input: central memory CD4+ T cells from blood. The clonotype comes from a woman aged 25 to 45 with type 1 diabetes. The CDR3 DNA sequence: TGCGCCAGCAGCCTAAGGATGGGGACAGGGCTGGACGAGCAGTACTTC. It codes for CASSLRMGTGLDEQYF.